This entry lists 3 T cell receptor beta chains sequenced from one sample in a study of regulatory T cells in long-lasting Graves disease. Arm-PCR of CDR3 regions with iRepertoire HTBI primers generated TCR beta libraries. Via MiXCR, TCRdb re-called the multiplex PCR reads, giving one row per CDR3 protein. Altogether 440,000 or so distinct CDR3 sequences are present, 14% to 15% being singletons, with the ten largest covering around 15%. Time point here: newly diagnosed GD, antithyroid drugs for less than 3 months. Researchers made the TCR library from RNA that was extracted from PBMCs. The sample also formed part of further work on T cells in Graves' hyperthyroidism and ophthalmopathy.

Here the sequenced sample was peripheral blood mononuclear cells (PBMCs), taken at new diagnosis, from a patient treated with antithyroid drugs. The receptors were sampled from a woman aged 25 to 39 with Graves disease.

This clonotype was observed many times. The chain combines TRBV5-1 with TRBJ2-7; 7 positions match TRBD1. Losses at the gene ends were 2 bases for V and 3 bases for J; bases not matched to a gene: 5. The germline gives CDR1 SGHRS, CDR2 YFSETQ. The CDR3 is made up of 14 amino acids. This CDR3 reads CASSFNRGIYEQYF. CDR3 nucleotide sequence: TGCGCCAGCAGCTTTAACAGGGGAATCTACGAGCAGTACTTC.

This clonotype was counted at least ten times. V usage is TRBV6-1 and J usage is TRBJ1-1; a weak D match, TRBD1 (5 bases). The CDR3 totals 15 residues. V was shortened by 0 bases and J by 4 bases, with 12 bases between the two germline ends. CDR1 and CDR2 (germline): MNHNS, SASEGT. CDR3 region: CASSEAGQGSTEAFF. CDR3 bases: TGTGCCAGCAGTGAAGCTGGGCAGGGAAGCACTGAAGCTTTCTTT.

Points on this clonotype: This likely came from a read error, as a far larger clone is one base away. V is TRBV11-2 and J is TRBJ2-7; D perhaps matches TRBD1 (6 bases). V lost 1 base to trimming and J lost 8 bases, with 18 bases between them. The germline V gene encodes CDR1 SGHAT and CDR2 FQNNGV. The CDR3 totals 15 residues. The CDR3 loop is CASSLAGDRLNQQYF. The DNA of the CDR3 is TGTGCCAGCAGCTTAGCAGGAGACAGGCTCAACCAGCAGTACTTC.